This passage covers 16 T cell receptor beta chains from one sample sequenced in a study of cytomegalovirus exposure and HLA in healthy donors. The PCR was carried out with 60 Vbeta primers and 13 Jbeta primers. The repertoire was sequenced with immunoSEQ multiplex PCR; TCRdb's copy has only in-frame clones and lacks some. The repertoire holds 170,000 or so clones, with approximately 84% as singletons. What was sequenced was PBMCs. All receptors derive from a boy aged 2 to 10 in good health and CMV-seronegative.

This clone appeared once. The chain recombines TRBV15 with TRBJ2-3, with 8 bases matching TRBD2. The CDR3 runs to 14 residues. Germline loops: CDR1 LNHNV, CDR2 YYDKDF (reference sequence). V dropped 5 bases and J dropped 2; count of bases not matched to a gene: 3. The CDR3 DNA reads TGTGCCACCAGCCCCGGACTAGCCACAGATACGCAGTATTTT. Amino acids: CATSPGLATDTQYF.

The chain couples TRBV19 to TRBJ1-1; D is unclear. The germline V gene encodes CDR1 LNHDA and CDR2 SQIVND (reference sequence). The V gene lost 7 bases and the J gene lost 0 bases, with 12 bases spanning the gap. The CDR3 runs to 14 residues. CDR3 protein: CASTQPGLNTEAFF. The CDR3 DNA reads TGTGCCAGTACCCAGCCCGGGTTGAACACTGAAGCTTTCTTT.

In DNA, the CDR3 is TGTGCCAGCAGCCCGGACTCCTTTTTGATCGGGGAGCTGTTTTTT. It codes for CASSPDSFLIGELFF. The chain is built from TRBV5-4 and TRBJ2-2; D might be TRBD2 (5 bases). The V gene's germline CDR1 is SGHNT and CDR2 YYREEE (reference sequence). The germline V and J ends were trimmed by 4 bases and 7 bases, with 17 bases remaining between them. This CDR3 has 15 amino acids.

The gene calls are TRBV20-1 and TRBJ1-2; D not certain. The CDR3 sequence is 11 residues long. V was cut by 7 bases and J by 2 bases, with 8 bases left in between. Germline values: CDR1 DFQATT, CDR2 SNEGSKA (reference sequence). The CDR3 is CSGSRNYGYTF. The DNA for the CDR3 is TGCAGTGGGTCCAGGAACTATGGCTACACCTTC.

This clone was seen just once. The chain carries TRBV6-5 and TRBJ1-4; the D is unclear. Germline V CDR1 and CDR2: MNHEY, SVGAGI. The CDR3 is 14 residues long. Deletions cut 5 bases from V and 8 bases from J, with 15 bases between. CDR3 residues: CASSGNSRREKLFF. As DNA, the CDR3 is TGTGCCAGCAGTGGTAACTCCCGCCGGGAAAAACTGTTTTTT.

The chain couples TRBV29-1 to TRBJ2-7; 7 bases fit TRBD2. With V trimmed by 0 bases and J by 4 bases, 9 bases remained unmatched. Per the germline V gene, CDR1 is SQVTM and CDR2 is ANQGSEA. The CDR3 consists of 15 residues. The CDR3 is CSVEDEGGREYEQYF. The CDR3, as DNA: TGCAGCGTTGAAGATGAGGGAGGGAGAGAGTACGAGCAGTACTTC.

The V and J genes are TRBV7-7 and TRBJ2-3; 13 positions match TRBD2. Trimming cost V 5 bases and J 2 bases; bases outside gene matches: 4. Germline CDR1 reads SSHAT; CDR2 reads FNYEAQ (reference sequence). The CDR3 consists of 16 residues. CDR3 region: CASSQGLAGNTDTQYF. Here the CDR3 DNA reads TGTGCCAGCAGCCAGGGACTAGCGGGGAACACAGATACGCAGTATTTT.

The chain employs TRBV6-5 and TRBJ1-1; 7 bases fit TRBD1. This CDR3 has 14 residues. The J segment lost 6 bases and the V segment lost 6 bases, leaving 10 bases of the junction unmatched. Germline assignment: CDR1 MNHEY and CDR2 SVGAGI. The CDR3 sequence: CASSRTGQSPEAFF. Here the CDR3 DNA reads TGTGCCAGCAGCCGAACGGGACAGAGCCCTGAAGCTTTCTTT.

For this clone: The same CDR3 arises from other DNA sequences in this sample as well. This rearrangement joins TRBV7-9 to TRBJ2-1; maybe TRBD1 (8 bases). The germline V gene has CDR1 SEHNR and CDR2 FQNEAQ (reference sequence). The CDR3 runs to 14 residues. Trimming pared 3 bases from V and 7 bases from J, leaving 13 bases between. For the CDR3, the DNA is TGTGCCAGCAGCTTTGAACAGGGGGGGAATGAGCAGTTCTTC. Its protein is CASSFEQGGNEQFF. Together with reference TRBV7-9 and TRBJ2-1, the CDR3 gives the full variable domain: DTGVSQNPRHKITKRGQNVTFRCDPISEHNRLYWYRQTLGQGPEFLTYFQNEAQLEKSRLLSDRFSAERPKGSFSTLEIQRTEQGDSAMYLCASSFEQGGNEQFFGPGTRLTVL.

The CDR3 spells CASSHPGGYEQYF. CDR3 DNA sequence: TGTGCCAGCAGTCACCCGGGGGGGTACGAGCAGTACTTC. The rearrangement joins TRBV28 to TRBJ2-7; 8 bases agree with TRBD2. The J segment lost 4 bases and the V segment lost 5 bases, leaving 4 bases of the junction unmatched. CDR3 length equals 13 residues. The V gene's germline CDR1 is MDHEN and CDR2 SYDVKM. The full variable domain, with the rest looked up from reference TRBV28 and TRBJ2-7, is DVKVTQSSRYLVKRTGEKVFLECVQDMDHENMFWYRQDPGLGLRLIYFSYDVKMKEKGDIPEGYSVSREKKERFSLILESASTNQTSMYLCASSHPGGYEQYFGPGTRLTVT.

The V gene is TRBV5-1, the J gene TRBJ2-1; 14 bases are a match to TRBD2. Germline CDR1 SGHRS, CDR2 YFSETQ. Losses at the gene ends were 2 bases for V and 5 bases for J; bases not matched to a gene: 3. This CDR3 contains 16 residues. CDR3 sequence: CASSFPGLAGDNEQFF. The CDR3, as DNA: TGCGCCAGCAGCTTCCCGGGACTAGCGGGAGACAATGAGCAGTTCTTC.

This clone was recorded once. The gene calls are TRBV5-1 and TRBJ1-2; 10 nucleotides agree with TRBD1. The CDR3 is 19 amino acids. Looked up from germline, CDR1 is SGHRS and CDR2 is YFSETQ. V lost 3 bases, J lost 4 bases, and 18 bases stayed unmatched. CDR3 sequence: CASSSNLGQGTADLYGYTF. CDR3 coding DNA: TGCGCCAGCAGCTCTAATCTGGGACAGGGGACCGCGGACCTCTATGGCTACACCTTC.

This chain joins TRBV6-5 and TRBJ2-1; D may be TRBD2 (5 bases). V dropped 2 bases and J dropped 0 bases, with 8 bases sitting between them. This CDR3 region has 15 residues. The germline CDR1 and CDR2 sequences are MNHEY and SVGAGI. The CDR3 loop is CASSYNRDSYNEQFF. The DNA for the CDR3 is TGTGCCAGCAGTTACAACCGGGACTCCTACAATGAGCAGTTCTTC.

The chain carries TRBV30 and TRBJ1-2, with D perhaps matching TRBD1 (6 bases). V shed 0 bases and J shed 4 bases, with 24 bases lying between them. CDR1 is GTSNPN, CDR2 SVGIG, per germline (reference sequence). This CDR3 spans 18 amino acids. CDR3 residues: CAWSVPVGAGDEFYGYTF. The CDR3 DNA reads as TGTGCCTGGAGTGTACCCGTTGGGGCAGGGGATGAATTCTATGGCTACACCTTC.

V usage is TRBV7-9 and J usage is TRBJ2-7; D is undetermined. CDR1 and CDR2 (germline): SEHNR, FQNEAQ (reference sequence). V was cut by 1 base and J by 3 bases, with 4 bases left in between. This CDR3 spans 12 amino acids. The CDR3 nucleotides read TGTGCCAGCAGCTTAGACATCTACGAGCAGTACTTC. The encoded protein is CASSLDIYEQYF.

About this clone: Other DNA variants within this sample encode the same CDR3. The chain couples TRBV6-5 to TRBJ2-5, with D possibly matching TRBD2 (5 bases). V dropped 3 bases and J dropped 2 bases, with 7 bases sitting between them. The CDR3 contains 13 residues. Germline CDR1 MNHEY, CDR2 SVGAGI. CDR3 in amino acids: CASSYRTQETQYF. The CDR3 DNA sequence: TGTGCCAGCAGTTATAGGACTCAAGAGACCCAGTACTTC.